The T cell receptor beta chain under discussion was sequenced for a study of blood T cell repertoires in COVID-19. V shed 1 base and J 5 bases; nucleotides not matched to a gene: 6. CDR3 length: 15 amino acids. The germline V gene has CDR1 LNHNV and CDR2 YYDKDF (reference sequence). Generated by immunoSEQ multiplex PCR, the TCRdb table keeps only in-frame clones and is missing some. The sample consists of 330,000 or so clones, approximately 86% of them appearing once. The chain links TRBV15 to TRBJ2-3; 7 bases are a match to TRBD1. The receptor was isolated from a man aged 25-40 years with COVID-19, enrolled during active disease. Material: peripheral blood. CDR3 coding DNA: TGTGCCACCAGCAGAGTGAGGGGGCTGGGAGATACGCAGTATTTT. It yields the protein CATSRVRGLGDTQYF.